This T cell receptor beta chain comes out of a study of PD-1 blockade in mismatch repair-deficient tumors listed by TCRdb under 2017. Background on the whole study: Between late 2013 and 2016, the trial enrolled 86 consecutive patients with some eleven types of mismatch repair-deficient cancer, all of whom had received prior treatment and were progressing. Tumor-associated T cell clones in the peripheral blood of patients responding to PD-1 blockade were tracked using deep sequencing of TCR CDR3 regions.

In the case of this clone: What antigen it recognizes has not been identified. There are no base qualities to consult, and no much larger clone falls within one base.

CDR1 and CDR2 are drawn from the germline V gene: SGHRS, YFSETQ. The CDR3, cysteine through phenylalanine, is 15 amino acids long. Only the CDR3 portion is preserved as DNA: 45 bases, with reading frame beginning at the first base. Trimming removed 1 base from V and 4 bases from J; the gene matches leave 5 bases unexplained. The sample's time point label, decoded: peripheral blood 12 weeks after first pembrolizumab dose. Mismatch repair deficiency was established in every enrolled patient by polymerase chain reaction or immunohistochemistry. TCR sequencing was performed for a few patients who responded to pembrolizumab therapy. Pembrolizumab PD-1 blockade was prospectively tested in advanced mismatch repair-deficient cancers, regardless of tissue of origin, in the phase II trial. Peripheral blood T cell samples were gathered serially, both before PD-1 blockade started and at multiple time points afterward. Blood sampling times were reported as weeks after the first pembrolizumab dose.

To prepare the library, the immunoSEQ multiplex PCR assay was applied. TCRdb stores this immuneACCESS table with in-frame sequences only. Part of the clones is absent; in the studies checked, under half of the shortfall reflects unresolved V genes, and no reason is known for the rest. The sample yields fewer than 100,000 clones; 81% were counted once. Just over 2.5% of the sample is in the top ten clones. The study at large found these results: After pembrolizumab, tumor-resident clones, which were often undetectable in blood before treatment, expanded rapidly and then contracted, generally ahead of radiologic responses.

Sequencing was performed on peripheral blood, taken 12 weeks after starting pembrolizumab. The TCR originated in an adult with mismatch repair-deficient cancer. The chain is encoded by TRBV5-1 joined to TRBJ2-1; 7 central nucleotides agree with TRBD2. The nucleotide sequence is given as TGCGCCAGCAGCTTGTTAGGGAGGGCTTACAATGAGCAGTTCTTC. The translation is CASSLLGRAYNEQFF.